The source of this TCR beta chain is a study of shared clonotypes between healthy human individuals. About the study: Per-donor plates numbered three CD4 naive, three CD4 memory, two CD8 naive and one CD8 memory.

This table comes from immunoSEQ multiplex PCR, and its TCRdb copy is limited to in-frame clones, with some not included. The sample yields roughly 1,100,000 clones, about 75% seen once. V was shortened by 5 bases and J by 3 bases, with 10 bases between the two germline ends. From germline, CDR1 is LNHNV and CDR2 YYDKDF (reference sequence). The CDR3 is 14 residues long. Into CD45RA+ naive and CD45RA-negative memory subsets, the CD4+ cells were split. The rearrangement links TRBV15 to TRBJ2-2; D call uncertain. The TCR originated in a man in his late teens or twenties in good health. The sequencing input was memory CD4+ T cells sorted from blood. Described subset: CD45RA-negative fraction. The CDR3 region is CATSGRTDTGELFF. CDR3 bases: TGTGCCACCAGCGGCCGGACGGACACCGGGGAGCTGTTTTTT.